The source of this T cell receptor (beta chain) is a study of blood T cell repertoires in COVID-19. In the study overall: The United States, Italy and Spain were the sources of the acute and convalescent COVID-19 samples. PBMCs, B-cell-depleted T cells, or T cells provided the cDNA or gDNA that made up the material.

The CDR3 length is 15 residues. Germline V gene sequence: CDR1 SNHLY, CDR2 FYNNEI. With 6 bases removed from V and 2 bases from J, the gap between germline ends came to 15 bases. Under the authors' procedure: By means of reference gene primer amplification, nucleated cell counts were estimated. Libraries were prepared by immunoSEQ multiplex PCR; TCRdb keeps only in-frame clonotypes and omits some of them. The D gene and trimming were derived from the DNA, and the V and J assignments and clone size from that table. In the table there are about 98,000 clones, about 78% of which are singletons. The sample holds one count of this clone.

The chain joins TRBV2 to TRBJ2-3, with a weak D call TRBD1 (6 bases). The clonotype was recovered from a man between 60 and 70 years old with active or convalescent COVID-19. The sequencing input was peripheral blood. The CDR3 region has the DNA TGTGCCAGCAGCCGAGGACAGCAAAACACAGATACGCAGTATTTT. Translated, it gives CASSRGQQNTDTQYF.